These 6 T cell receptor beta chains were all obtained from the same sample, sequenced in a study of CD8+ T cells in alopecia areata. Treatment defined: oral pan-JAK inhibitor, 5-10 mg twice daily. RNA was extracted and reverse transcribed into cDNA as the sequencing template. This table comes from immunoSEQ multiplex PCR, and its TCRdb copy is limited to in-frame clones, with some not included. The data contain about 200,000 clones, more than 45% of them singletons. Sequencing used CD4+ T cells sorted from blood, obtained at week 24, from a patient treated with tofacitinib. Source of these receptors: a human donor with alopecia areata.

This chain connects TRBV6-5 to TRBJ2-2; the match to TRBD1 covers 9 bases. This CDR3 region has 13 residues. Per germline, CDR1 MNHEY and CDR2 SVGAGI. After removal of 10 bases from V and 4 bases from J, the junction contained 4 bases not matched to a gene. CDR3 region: CAIGQGRTGELFF. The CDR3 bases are TGTGCCATTGGACAGGGGCGCACCGGGGAGCTGTTTTTT.

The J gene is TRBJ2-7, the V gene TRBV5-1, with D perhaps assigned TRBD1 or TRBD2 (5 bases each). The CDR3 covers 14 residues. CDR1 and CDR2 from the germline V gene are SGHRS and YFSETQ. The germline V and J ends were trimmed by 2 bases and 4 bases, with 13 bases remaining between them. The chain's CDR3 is CASSFKGDGYEQYF. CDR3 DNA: TGCGCCAGCAGCTTTAAAGGGGACGGTTACGAGCAGTACTTC.

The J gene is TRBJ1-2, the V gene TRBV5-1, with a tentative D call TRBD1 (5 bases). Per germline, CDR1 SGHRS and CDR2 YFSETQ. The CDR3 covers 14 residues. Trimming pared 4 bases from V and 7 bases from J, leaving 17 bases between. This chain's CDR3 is CASSASGLVRGYTF. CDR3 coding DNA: TGCGCCAGCAGCGCCTCGGGACTGGTCCGTGGCTACACCTTC.

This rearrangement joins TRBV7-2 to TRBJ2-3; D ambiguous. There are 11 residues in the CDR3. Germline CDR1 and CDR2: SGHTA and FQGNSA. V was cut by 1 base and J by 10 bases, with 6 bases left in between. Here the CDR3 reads CASSLGSPQYF. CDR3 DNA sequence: TGTGCCAGCAGCTTAGGGTCTCCGCAGTATTTT. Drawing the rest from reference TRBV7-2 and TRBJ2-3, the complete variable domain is GAGVSQSPSNKVTEKGKDVELRCDPISGHTALYWYRQSLGQGLEFLIYFQGNSAPDKSGLPSDRFSAERTGGSVSTLTIQRTQQEDSAVYLCASSLGSPQYFGPGTRLTVL.

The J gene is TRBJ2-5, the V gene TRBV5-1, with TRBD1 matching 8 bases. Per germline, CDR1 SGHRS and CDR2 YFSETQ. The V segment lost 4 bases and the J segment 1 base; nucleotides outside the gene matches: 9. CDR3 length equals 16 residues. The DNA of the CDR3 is TGCGCCAGCAGCCTTGGGACAGGACAGGTCCAAGAGACCCAGTACTTC. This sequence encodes CASSLGTGQVQETQYF.

CDR3 loop: CASSLARDPTEAFF. CDR3 DNA: TGCGCCAGCAGCTTGGCCAGGGACCCCACTGAAGCTTTCTTT. The chain couples TRBV5-1 to TRBJ1-1, with a weak D call TRBD1 (5 bases). This CDR3 comprises 14 residues. The V gene lost 0 bases and the J gene lost 4 bases, with 10 bases spanning the gap. Germline lookup yields CDR1 SGHRS and CDR2 YFSETQ.